One and the same sample provided the 21 T cell receptor beta chains below, sequenced in a study of T cell changes during pregnancy in multiple sclerosis. Profiled with immunoSEQ multiplex PCR; TCRdb holds only in-frame clones, not every one. The sample yields 60,000 to 85,000 clones, under 95% seen once. The source was peripheral blood, collected in the second trimester of pregnancy. These receptors were obtained from a female donor in good health, enrolled as a control in a pregnancy study.

A few counts support this clone. The chain employs TRBV11-2 and TRBJ1-1; D unresolved. V was cut by 5 bases and J by 11 bases, with 15 bases left in between. The CDR3 runs 12 residues. CDR1 and CDR2 (germline): SGHAT, FQNNGV. The CDR3 region is CASSPGSGKAFF. Here the CDR3 DNA reads TGTGCCAGCAGCCCTGGCTCGGGTAAGGCTTTCTTT.

The CDR3 protein is CASSLATTGELFF. The CDR3 nucleotides read TGCGCCAGCAGCTTAGCTACCACCGGGGAGCTGTTTTTT. This chain joins TRBV5-1 and TRBJ2-2; no definite D call. This CDR3 is 13 amino acids long. Per germline, CDR1 SGHRS and CDR2 YFSETQ. V lost 2 bases to trimming and J lost 4 bases, with 6 bases between them.

The chain recombines TRBV6-5 with TRBJ1-1, with D perhaps matching TRBD1 (6 bases). Trimming took 0 bases from V and 1 from J, leaving 6 bases between them. CDR1 is MNHEY and CDR2 is SVGAGI in the germline V gene. The CDR3 is made up of 14 amino acids. The CDR3 nucleotides are TGTGCCAGCAGTTACTCGACAGGGAACACTGAAGCTTTCTTT. Amino acid sequence: CASSYSTGNTEAFF.

This chain joins TRBV28 and TRBJ1-1; 8 positions match TRBD1. Per germline, CDR1 MDHEN and CDR2 SYDVKM. The junction had 8 bases not matched to a gene; V was cut back by 7 bases and J by 1 base. The CDR3 loop spans 15 amino acids. DNA for the CDR3: TGTGCCAGCAATCTTCCAACAGGGGGGAACACTGAAGCTTTCTTT. Its translation: CASNLPTGGNTEAFF.

The rearrangement links TRBV23-1 to TRBJ2-7; TRBD1 matches 10 bases. TRBV23-1 is flagged as an ORF with uncertain function. The length of the CDR3 is 16 residues. With 2 bases clipped from V and 3 bases from J, the junction kept 7 bases outside the gene matches. The CDR3 DNA reads TGCGCCAGCAGTCAAATTTGGGACAGGGGCTACTACGAGCAGTACTTC. Translated, it gives CASSQIWDRGYYEQYF.

The CDR3 protein is CASSSSGQGAGGELFF. The CDR3 DNA sequence: TGTGCCAGCAGCTCATCGGGACAGGGGGCTGGCGGGGAGCTGTTTTTT. The chain is built from TRBV7-3 and TRBJ2-2; TRBD1 matches at 12 bases. CDR3 size: 16 residues. V gave up 4 bases and J gave up 7 bases; unmatched junction bases: 7. Germline V gene data show CDR1 as SGHTA and CDR2 as FQGTGA.

The gene calls are TRBV6-1 and TRBJ1-2; possible D gene TRBD1, 6 bases. CDR3 length equals 15 residues. Germline CDR1 and CDR2: MNHNS and SASEGT. V lost 3 bases and J 7 bases, leaving 18 bases between the germline ends. The CDR3 loop is CASSEATGTRVGYTF. The CDR3, as DNA: TGTGCCAGCAGTGAGGCCACAGGGACCCGGGTTGGCTACACCTTC.

The CDR3 bases are TGTGCCAGCTCACCTGGTGGGGAGGCGATGGGGTATGAGCAGTTCTTC. Protein sequence: CASSPGGEAMGYEQFF. This chain joins TRBV18 and TRBJ2-1; D might be TRBD2 (6 bases). Deletions cut 3 bases from V and 8 bases from J, with 20 bases between. CDR3 length: 16 residues. Germline CDR1 and CDR2: KGHSH and LQKENI.

The CDR3 bases are TGTGCCAGCAGTCCTACTAGCGGGGGGGAGACCCAGTACTTC. Translating it yields CASSPTSGGETQYF. This sequence joins TRBV6-1 and TRBJ2-5; the match to TRBD2 covers 12 bases. Germline V lookup: CDR1 MNHNS, CDR2 SASEGT. The CDR3 is made up of 14 amino acids. V lost 5 bases to trimming and J lost 5 bases; unmatched junction nucleotides: 3.

This clone was detected once. This chain uses TRBV5-1 with TRBJ2-1; 8 nucleotides match TRBD2. Unmatched junction bases numbered 9, after V lost 2 bases and J lost 14 bases. This CDR3 is 13 amino acids long. CDR1 is SGHRS, CDR2 YFSETQ, per germline. In nucleotides, the CDR3 is TGCGCCAGCAGCTTTTCCCCCGGGGGGGCGAAGTTCTTC. Its protein is CASSFSPGGAKFF.

The V and J genes are TRBV7-9 and TRBJ2-5, with 11 bases that match TRBD1. The junction had 0 bases not matched to a gene; V was cut back by 1 base and J by 2 bases. Germline lookup yields CDR1 SEHNR and CDR2 FQNEAQ (reference sequence). This CDR3 has 15 amino acids. The CDR3 is CASSLGDRGQETQYF. The CDR3 DNA reads as TGTGCCAGCAGCTTAGGGGACAGGGGGCAAGAGACCCAGTACTTC.

The chain recombines TRBV6-1 with TRBJ2-3, with 12 positions matching TRBD2. Trimming at V came to 0 bases and at J to 4 bases, leaving 2 bases not matched to a gene. The CDR3 length is 16 residues. CDR1 and CDR2 (germline): MNHNS, SASEGT. This CDR3 reads CASSEALAGGPDTQYF. The CDR3 region has the DNA TGTGCCAGCAGTGAAGCGCTAGCGGGAGGGCCAGATACGCAGTATTTT.

The chain is built from TRBV18 and TRBJ1-5; the D gene is possibly TRBD1 (5 bases). Trimming took 4 bases from V and 5 from J, leaving 9 bases between them. The CDR3 runs 13 residues. Germline CDR1 KGHSH, CDR2 LQKENI. The CDR3 coding sequence is TGTGCCAGCTCACAAAAAGGGGATCAGCCCCAGCATTTT. It is translated as CASSQKGDQPQHF.

V gene TRBV7-3 combines with J gene TRBJ2-2; tentative D call: TRBD2 (5 bases). Looked up from germline, CDR1 is SGHTA and CDR2 is FQGTGA. The CDR3 extends over 15 amino acids. V shed 4 bases and J shed 6 bases, with 15 bases lying between them. CDR3 amino acids: CASSSTGREAGELFF. In DNA, the CDR3 is TGTGCCAGCAGCTCCACGGGAAGGGAAGCCGGGGAGCTGTTTTTT.

The chain employs TRBV28 and TRBJ1-5, with no clear D. CDR3 size: 11 residues. The V gene lost 6 bases and the J gene lost 7 bases, with 7 bases spanning the gap. Germline lookup yields CDR1 MDHEN and CDR2 SYDVKM. CDR3 region: CASSRGQPQHF. For the CDR3, the DNA is TGTGCCAGCAGCCGGGGACAGCCCCAGCATTTT.

The J gene is TRBJ2-3, the V gene TRBV4-3; 7 bases fit TRBD1. With V trimmed by 4 bases and J by 3 bases, 7 bases remained unmatched. Per germline, CDR1 LGHNA and CDR2 YSLEER. The CDR3 has 15 amino acids. The CDR3, as DNA: TGCGCCAGCAGCCTCGGGACAGCCTGGACAGATACGCAGTATTTT. This gives the protein CASSLGTAWTDTQYF.

The rearrangement joins TRBV10-3 to TRBJ2-1; 15 bases align to TRBD2. V shed 9 bases and J 10 bases; nucleotides not matched to a gene: 10. The CDR3 extends over 15 amino acids. The germline CDR1 and CDR2 sequences are ENHRY and SYGVKD. CDR3 bases: TGTGCCATAATGAAGGGACTAGCGGGAGGAAGCGAGCAGTTCTTC. This encodes CAIMKGLAGGSEQFF.

The chain couples TRBV29-1 to TRBJ1-2; 9 bases line up with TRBD1. The V gene end was trimmed by 7 bases and the J gene end by 5 bases; junction bases not matched to a gene: 5. Germline CDR1 SQVTM, CDR2 ANQGSEA. This CDR3 has 12 amino acids. The CDR3 DNA reads as TGCAGCGGGAGAGGACAGGGGTATGGCTACACCTTC. It codes for CSGRGQGYGYTF.

The rearrangement joins TRBV5-1 to TRBJ2-3; TRBD2 matches 8 bases. The J segment lost 0 bases and the V segment lost 0 bases, leaving 6 bases of the junction unmatched. The CDR3 spans 17 residues. The germline V gene has CDR1 SGHRS and CDR2 YFSETQ. In DNA, the CDR3 is TGCGCCAGCAGCTTGGGCCCCACTAGCGGAAGCACAGATACGCAGTATTTT. Translating gives CASSLGPTSGSTDTQYF.

V is TRBV29-1 and J is TRBJ1-1; D is uncertain. This CDR3 is 11 amino acids long. V gave up 6 bases and J gave up 10 bases, with 15 bases separating them. CDR1 and CDR2 from the germline V gene are SQVTM and ANQGSEA. This CDR3 is CSVREPPGAFF. The CDR3 DNA reads as TGCAGCGTGCGGGAGCCCCCAGGAGCTTTCTTT. Filled out from reference TRBV29-1 and TRBJ1-1, the complete variable domain reads SAVISQKPSRDICQRGTSLTIQCQVDSQVTMMFWYRQQPGQSLTLIATANQGSEATYESGFVIDKFPISRPNLTFSTLTVSNMSPEDSSIYLCSVREPPGAFFGQGTRLTVV.

The gene calls are TRBV5-4 and TRBJ2-3; D possibly corresponds to TRBD1 (6 bases). V shed 6 bases and J shed 4 bases, with 15 bases lying between them. This CDR3 spans 14 amino acids. CDR1 and CDR2 (germline): SGHNT, YYREEE (reference sequence). CDR3 coding DNA: TGTGCCAGCACCCTGAGGGGGTCCGCAGATACGCAGTATTTT. Protein sequence: CASTLRGSADTQYF.